This TCR beta chain was retrieved from a study of shared clonotypes between healthy human individuals. Overall study findings and caveats: The authors sampled blood alone, and tissue repertoires likely differ.

Note on this clone: Antigen unknown.

Assay used: immunoSEQ multiplex PCR; TCRdb lists only in-frame clones, some missing. The sample yields roughly 640,000 clones, around 72% seen once. The junction had 9 bases not matched to a gene; V was cut back by 7 bases and J by 4 bases. The CDR3 is 14 amino acids. Germline values: CDR1 MNHEY, CDR2 SMNVEV (reference sequence). This TCR was sampled from a woman under 40 in good health. The sample consisted of memory CD4+ T cells sorted from blood. The subset is: CD45RA-negative fraction. This chain uses TRBV27 with TRBJ2-7; 8 bases are shared with TRBD2. In nucleotides, the CDR3 is TGTGCCAGCACCCCCTTGGCGGGAGGATACGAGCAGTACTTC. Translated, it gives CASTPLAGGYEQYF.